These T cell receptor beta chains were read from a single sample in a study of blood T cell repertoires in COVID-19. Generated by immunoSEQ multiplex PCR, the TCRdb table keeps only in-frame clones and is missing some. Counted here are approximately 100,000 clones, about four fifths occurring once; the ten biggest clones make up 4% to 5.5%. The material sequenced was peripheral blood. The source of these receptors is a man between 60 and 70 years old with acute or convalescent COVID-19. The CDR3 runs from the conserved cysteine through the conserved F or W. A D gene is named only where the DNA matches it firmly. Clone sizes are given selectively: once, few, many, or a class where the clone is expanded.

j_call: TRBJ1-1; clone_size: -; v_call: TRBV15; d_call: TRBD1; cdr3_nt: TGTGCCACCAGCAGAGCTAACTTCGGGACAGGGCCCGCGAACACTGAAGCTTTCTTT; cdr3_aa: CATSRANFGTGPANTEAFF
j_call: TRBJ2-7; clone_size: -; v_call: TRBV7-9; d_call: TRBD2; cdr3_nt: TGTGCCAGTATCGGGACTAGCGGGTGGGAGCAGTACTTC; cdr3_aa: CASIGTSGWEQYF
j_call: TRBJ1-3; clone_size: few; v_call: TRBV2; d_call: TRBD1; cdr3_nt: TGTGCCAGCAGCCAACAGGGGATCAATGGAAACACCATATATTTT; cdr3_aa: CASSQQGINGNTIYF
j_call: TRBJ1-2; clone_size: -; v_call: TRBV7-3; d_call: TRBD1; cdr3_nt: TGTGCCAGCAGCTCCGGGACAGGGGCGGATGGCTACACCTTC; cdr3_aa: CASSSGTGADGYTF
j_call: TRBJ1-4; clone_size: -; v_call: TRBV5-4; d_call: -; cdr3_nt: TGTGCCAGCAGCTTGGGTCAGGTTGAAAAACTGTTTTTT; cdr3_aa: CASSLGQVEKLFF
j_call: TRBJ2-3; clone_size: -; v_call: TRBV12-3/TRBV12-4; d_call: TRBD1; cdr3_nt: TGTGCCAGCAGAAGCTCCGGGACAGAGGAGTATTTT; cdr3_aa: CASRSSGTEEYF
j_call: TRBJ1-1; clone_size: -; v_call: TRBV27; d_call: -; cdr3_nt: TGTGCCAGCAGTTCTCAGGGGACTGAAGCTTTCTTT; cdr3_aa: CASSSQGTEAFF
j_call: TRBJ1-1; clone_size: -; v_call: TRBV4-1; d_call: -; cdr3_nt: TGCGCCAGCAGCCACGGGGACACGAACACTGAAGCTTTCTTT; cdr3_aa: CASSHGDTNTEAFF
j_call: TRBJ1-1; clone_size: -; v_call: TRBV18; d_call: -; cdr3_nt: TGTGCCAGCTCATCTGGGGAGGGATACACTGAAGCTTTCTTT; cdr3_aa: CASSSGEGYTEAFF
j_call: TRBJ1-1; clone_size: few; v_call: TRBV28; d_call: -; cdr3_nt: TGTGCCAGCAGCGCAGAGGCCGGGGCTTTCTTT; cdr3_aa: CASSAEAGAFF
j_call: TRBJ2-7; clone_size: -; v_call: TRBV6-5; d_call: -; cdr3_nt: TGTGCCAGCAGTTATTCCCTTAGGCGGGACGTCAACGAGCAGTACTTC; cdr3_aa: CASSYSLRRDVNEQYF
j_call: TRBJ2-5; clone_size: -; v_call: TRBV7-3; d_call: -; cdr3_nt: TGTGCCAGCAGCTTAAACTCAGCAGGGCCCCAAGAGACCCAGTACTTC; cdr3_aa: CASSLNSAGPQETQYF
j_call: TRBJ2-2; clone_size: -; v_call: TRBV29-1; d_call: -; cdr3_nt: TGCAGCGTGACGGGATCTCTCAACACCGGGGAGCTGTTTTTT; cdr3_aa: CSVTGSLNTGELFF
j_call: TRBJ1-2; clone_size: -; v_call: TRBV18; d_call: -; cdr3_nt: TGTGCCAGCTCACCACCGTTTGGACAGCCTGGCTATGGCTACACCTTC; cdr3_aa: CASSPPFGQPGYGYTF
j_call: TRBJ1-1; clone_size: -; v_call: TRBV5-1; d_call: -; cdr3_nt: TGCGCCAGCAGCTTAGGGGGAAGAAAGAACACTGAAGCTTTCTTT; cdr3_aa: CASSLGGRKNTEAFF
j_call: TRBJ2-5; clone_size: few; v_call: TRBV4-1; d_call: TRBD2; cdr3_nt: TGCGCCAGCAGAGGGGGGGCTAGCGGGAGGAAAGAGACCCAGTACTTC; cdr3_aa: CASRGGASGRKETQYF
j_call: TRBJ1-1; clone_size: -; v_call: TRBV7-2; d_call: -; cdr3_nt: TGTGCCAGCAGCTTAGCCGTGGGGGGTACTGAAGCTTTCTTT; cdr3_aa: CASSLAVGGTEAFF
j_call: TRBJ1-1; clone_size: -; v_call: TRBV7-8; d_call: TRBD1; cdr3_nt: TGTGCCAGCAGCTTAAGGACGTACAGGGGGCATACTGAAGCTTTCTTT; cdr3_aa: CASSLRTYRGHTEAFF
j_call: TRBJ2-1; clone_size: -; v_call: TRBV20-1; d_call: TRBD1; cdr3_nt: TGCAGTGCTAGACAGGGGGCGGATCAGTTCTTC; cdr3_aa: CSARQGADQFF
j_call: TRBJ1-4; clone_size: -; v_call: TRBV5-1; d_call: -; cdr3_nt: TGCGCCAGCAGCTTGGACGGGGGGTATGAAAAACTGTTTTTT; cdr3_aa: CASSLDGGYEKLFF
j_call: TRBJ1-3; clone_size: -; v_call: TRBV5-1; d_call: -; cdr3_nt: TGCGCCAGCAGCTTGACAGGAGACTCTGGAAACACCATATATTTT; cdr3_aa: CASSLTGDSGNTIYF
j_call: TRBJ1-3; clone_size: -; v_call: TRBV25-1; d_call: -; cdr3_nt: TGTGCCAGCAGTGAATTTTATTCCGGGGGTGTCTCTGGAAACACCATATATTTT; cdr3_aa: CASSEFYSGGVSGNTIYF
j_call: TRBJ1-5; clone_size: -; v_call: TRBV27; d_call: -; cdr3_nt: TGTGCAGTAGCGTCCGGGGGTATAGAGCAGCCCCAGCATTTT; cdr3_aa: CAVASGGIEQPQHF
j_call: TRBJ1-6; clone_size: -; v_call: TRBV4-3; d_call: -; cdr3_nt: TGCGCCAGCAGCCAAGAGGGCAGAGATAATTCACCCCTCCACTTT; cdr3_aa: CASSQEGRDNSPLHF
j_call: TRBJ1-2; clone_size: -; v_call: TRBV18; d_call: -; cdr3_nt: TGTGCCAGCTCACCGGTGGAGTCGGGGGGCCGCGACGGCTACACCTTC; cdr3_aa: CASSPVESGGRDGYTF
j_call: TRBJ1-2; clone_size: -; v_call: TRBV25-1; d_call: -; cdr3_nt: TGTGCCAGCAGTGAACCCAACAGGGTCTATGGCTACACCTTC; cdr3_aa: CASSEPNRVYGYTF
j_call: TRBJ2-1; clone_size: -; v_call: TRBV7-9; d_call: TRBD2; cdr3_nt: TGTGCCAGCAGCTTAGCGGGGGGGTTCTACAATGAGCAGTTCTTC; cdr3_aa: CASSLAGGFYNEQFF
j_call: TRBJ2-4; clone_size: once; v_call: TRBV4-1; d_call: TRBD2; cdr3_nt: TGCGCCAGCAGCCCTAATATAGGACTAGGTCAAAACATTCAGTACTTC; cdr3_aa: CASSPNIGLGQNIQYF
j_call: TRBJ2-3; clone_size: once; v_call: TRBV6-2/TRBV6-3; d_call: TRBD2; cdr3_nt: TGTGCCAGCAGTCCCGGGACTAGCGGAATCACAGATACGCAGTATTTT; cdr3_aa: CASSPGTSGITDTQYF
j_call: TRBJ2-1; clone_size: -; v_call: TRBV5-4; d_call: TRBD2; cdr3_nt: TGTGCCCTCAGCAGCGCAGCGGGAACTTCATACAATGAGCAGTTCTTC; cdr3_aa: CALSSAAGTSYNEQFF
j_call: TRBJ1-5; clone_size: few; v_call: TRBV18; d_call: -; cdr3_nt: TGTGCCAGCTCACCAGGCAGGAATAGCAATCAGCCCCAGCATTTT; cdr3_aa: CASSPGRNSNQPQHF
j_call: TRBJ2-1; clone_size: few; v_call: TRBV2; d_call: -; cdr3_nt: TGTGCCAGCGCTACTAGGTGGGGCTACAATGAGCAGTTCTTC; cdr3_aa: CASATRWGYNEQFF
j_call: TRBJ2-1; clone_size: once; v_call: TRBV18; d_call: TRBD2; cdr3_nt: TGTGCCAGCTCACTCCGGGAGGATGACGAGCAGTTCTTC; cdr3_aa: CASSLREDDEQFF
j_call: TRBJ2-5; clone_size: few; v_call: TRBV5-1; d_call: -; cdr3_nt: TGCGCCAGCAGCTCTCAAGAGACCCAGTACTTC; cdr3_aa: CASSSQETQYF
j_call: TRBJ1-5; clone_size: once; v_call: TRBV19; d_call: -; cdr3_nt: TGTGCCAGTAGTAGGCAGTTACGCAATCAGCCCCAGCATTTT; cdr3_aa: CASSRQLRNQPQHF
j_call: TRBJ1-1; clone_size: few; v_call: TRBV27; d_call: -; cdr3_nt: TGTGCCAGCAGTTTATCGAGAGCGAACACTGAAGCTTTCTTT; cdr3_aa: CASSLSRANTEAFF
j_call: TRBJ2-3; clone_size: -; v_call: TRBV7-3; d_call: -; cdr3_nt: TGTGCCAGCAGTACCTCTAACGCTGATACGCAGTATTTT; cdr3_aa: CASSTSNADTQYF
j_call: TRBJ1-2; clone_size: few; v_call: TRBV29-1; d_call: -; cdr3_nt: TGCAGCGCCACAGAAAACTATGGCTACACCTTC; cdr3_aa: CSATENYGYTF
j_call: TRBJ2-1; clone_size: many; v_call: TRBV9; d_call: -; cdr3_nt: TGTGCCAGCAGCGTAGGACAGACTAGGATCAATGAGCAGTTCTTC; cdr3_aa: CASSVGQTRINEQFF
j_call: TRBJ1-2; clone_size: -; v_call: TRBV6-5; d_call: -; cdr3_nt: TGTGCCAGCACTACAGCAGCATTAGCTAACTATGGCTACACCTTC; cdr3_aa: CASTTAALANYGYTF
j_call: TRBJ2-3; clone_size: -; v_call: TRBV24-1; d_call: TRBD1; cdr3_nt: TGTGCCACCAGCAGGGGGCAGGATGATACGCAGTATTTT; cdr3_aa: CATSRGQDDTQYF
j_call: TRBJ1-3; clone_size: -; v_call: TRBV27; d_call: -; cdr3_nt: TGTGCCAGCAGTTTAAAGCAGGGTTACACCATATATTTT; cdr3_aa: CASSLKQGYTIYF
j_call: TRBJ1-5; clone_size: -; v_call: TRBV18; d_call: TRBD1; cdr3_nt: TGTGCCAGCTCACCAGTAGAGGAACAGGGGAATTTTCAGCCCCAGCATTTT; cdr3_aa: CASSPVEEQGNFQPQHF
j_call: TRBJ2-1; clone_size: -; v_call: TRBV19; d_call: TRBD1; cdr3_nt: TGTGCCAGTAGACAAAGGGGACAGGAGTCCTACAATGAGCAGTTCTTC; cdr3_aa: CASRQRGQESYNEQFF
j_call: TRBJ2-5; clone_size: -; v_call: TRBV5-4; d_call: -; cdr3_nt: TGTGCCAGCAGCCGGAGGGTCCAAGAGACCCAGTACTTC; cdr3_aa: CASSRRVQETQYF
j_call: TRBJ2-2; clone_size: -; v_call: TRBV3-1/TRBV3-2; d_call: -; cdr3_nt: TGTGCCAGCAGCCAAGAAGTAGGGGTAGGCACCGGGGAGCTGTTTTTT; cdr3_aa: CASSQEVGVGTGELFF
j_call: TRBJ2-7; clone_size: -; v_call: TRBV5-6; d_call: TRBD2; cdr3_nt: TGTGCCAGCAGCTTCGGCGGGAGGGCCGACTACGAGCAGTACTTC; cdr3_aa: CASSFGGRADYEQYF
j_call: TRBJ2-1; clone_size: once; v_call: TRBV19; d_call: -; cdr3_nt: TGTGCCAGTAGTGCGGGGTCTGGGTACAATGAGCAGTTCTTC; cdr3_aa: CASSAGSGYNEQFF
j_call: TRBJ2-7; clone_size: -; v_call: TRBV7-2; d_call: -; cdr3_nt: TGTGCCAGCAGGAAAACCGGGAGATCGTACGAGCAGTACTTC; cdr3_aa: CASRKTGRSYEQYF
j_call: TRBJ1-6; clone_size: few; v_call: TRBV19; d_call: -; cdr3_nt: TGTGCCAGTAGGAGGGTGGATAATTCACCCCTCCACTTT; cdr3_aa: CASRRVDNSPLHF
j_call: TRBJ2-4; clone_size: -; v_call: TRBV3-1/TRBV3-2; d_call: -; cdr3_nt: TGTGCCAGCAGCCAAGAACATATAGCCAAAAACATTCAGTACTTC; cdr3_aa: CASSQEHIAKNIQYF
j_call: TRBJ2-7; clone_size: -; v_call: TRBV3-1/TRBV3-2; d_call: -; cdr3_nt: TGTGCCAGCAGCCAAAACCGGGACAAGCAGTACTTC; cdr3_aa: CASSQNRDKQYF
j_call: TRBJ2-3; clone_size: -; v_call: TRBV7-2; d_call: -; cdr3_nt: TGTGCCAGCAGCTTCGCTCGAGGGGATACGCAGTATTTT; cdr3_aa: CASSFARGDTQYF
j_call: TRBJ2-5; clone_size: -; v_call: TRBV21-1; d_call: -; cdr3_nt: TGTGCCAGCACCGGGGTCCAAGAGACCCAGTACTTC; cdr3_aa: CASTGVQETQYF
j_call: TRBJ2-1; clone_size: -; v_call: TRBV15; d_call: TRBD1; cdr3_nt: TGTGCCACCAGCGGGACAGCTTTCGATGAGCAGTTCTTC; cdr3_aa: CATSGTAFDEQFF
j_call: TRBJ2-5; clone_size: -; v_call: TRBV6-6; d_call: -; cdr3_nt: TGTGCCAGCAGCCCCTCGACTGACCAAGCGGAGACCCAGTACTTC; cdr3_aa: CASSPSTDQAETQYF
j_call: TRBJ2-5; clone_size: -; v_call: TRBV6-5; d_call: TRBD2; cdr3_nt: TGTGCCAGCAGACTAGCGGGGGATGAGACCCAGTACTTC; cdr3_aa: CASRLAGDETQYF
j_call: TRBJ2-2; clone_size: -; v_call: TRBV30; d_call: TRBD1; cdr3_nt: TGTGCCTGGAGTGCAAATTCCGGGACAGGGGTTACCGGGGAGCTGTTTTTT; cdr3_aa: CAWSANSGTGVTGELFF